The source of this T cell receptor (beta chain) is a study of cytomegalovirus exposure and HLA in healthy donors. Trimming took 6 bases from V and 11 from J, leaving 20 bases between them. From germline, CDR1 is MGHDK and CDR2 SYGVNS. CDR3 length equals 14 residues. PCR employed 60 Vbeta and 13 Jbeta primers. Data came from immunoSEQ multiplex PCR; TCRdb stores just in-frame clones and leaves some out. The sample lists over 100,000 clones, roughly 80% occurring once. Study-wide points: The study carried out a later analysis of TCR beta sequences. It associated 16,951 of them with specific HLA alleles at a false discovery rate of 0.05. Cytomegalovirus-associated TCR beta chains were listed, numbering roughly 150. While the bulk of TCR sequences proved rare, some public TCRs turned up in many donors.

Notes on this clone: As yet, its antigen is unknown.

This receptor was identified in a male donor in good health and CMV-seropositive. The rearrangement uses TRBV25-1 and TRBJ1-3; a possible D gene is TRBD1 (6 bases). The sequencing sample was made of PBMCs. The CDR3 here is CASRLGTLKGPIYF. The CDR3 DNA is TGTGCCAGCAGATTGGGGACATTGAAGGGCCCCATATATTTT.